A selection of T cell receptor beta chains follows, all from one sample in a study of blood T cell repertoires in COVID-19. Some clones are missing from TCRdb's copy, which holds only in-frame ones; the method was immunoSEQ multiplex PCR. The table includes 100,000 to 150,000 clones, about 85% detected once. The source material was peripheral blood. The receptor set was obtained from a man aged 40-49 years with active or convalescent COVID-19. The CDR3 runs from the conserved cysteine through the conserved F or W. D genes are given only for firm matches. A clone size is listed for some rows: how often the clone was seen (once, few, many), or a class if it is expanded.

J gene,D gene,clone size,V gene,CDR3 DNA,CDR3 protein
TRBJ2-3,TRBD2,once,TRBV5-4,TGTGCCAGCAGCTTGGATGGCGGGGGGGCGATAGATACGCAGTATTTT,CASSLDGGGAIDTQYF
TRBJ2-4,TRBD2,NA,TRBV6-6,TGTGCCAGCAGTCCCCGGACTAGCGGGACAAACTTAGCCAAAAACATTCAGTACTTC,CASSPRTSGTNLAKNIQYF
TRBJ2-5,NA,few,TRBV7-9,TGTGCCAGCAGCCGAGACCTGACTAGGTCTGAGGCGACCCAGTACTTC,CASSRDLTRSEATQYF
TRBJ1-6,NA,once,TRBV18,TGTGCCAGCGAGTCAGACAGTTCCTCACCCCTCCACTTT,CASESDSSSPLHF
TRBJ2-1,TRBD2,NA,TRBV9,TGTGCCAGCAGCGCAGATCCTCCGGGTCTAGCGGGGGGTTATGAGCAGTTCTTC,CASSADPPGLAGGYEQFF
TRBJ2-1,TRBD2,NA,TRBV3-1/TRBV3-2,TGTGCCAGCAGCCAAGATGGGACTAGTAACTACCTGTTCTTC,CASSQDGTSNYLFF
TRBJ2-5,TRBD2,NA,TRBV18,TGTGCCAGCTCACCAGGTGCGGGGGGTCAAGAGACCCAGTACTTC,CASSPGAGGQETQYF
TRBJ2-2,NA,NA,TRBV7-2,TGTGCCAGCAGGGGGGGTTATAAGTCCGGGGAGCTGTTTTTT,CASRGGYKSGELFF
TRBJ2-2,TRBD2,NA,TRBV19,TGTGCCAGTAGTATCCGAGCGGGGGGGCCGATCGGGGAGCTGTTTTTT,CASSIRAGGPIGELFF
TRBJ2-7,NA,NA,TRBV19,TGTGCCAGTAGTATAGGTGCCTCGTGGACTGGCGAGCAGTACTTC,CASSIGASWTGEQYF
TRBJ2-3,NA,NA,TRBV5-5,TGTGCCAGCAGCTTGGTTGGGGAGCTGAGCACAGATACGCAGTATTTT,CASSLVGELSTDTQYF
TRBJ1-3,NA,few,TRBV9,TGTGCCAGCAGCGCGGGACGGAGGGAGCCAGGAAACACCATATATTTT,CASSAGRREPGNTIYF
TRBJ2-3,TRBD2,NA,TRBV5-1,TGCGCCAGCAGCACCTACACTAGCGGTGATACGCAGTATTTT,CASSTYTSGDTQYF
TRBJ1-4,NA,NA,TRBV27,TGTGCCAGCAGTGAAACCCCTAGGACAGCAACTAATGAAAAACTGTTTTTT,CASSETPRTATNEKLFF
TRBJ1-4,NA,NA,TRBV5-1,TGCGCCAGCAGCTTGGCCGGGGCAACTAATGAAAAACTGTTTTTT,CASSLAGATNEKLFF
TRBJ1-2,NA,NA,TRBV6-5,TGTGCCAGCAGTTTTCGTCGGGGGGACTATGGCTACACCTTC,CASSFRRGDYGYTF
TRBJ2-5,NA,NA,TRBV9,TGTGCCAGCAGCTTTGACTTATCCAGCCAGGAGACCCAGTACTTC,CASSFDLSSQETQYF
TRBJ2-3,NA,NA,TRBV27,TGTGCCAGCAGTTTAAACATAAACACAGATACGCAGTATTTT,CASSLNINTDTQYF
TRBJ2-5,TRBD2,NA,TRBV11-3,TGTGCCAGCAGCTCACTCGGGGGGACAGAGACCCAGTACTTC,CASSSLGGTETQYF
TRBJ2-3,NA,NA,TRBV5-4,TGTGCCAGCAGCCAAGGGGTTTTGAACACAGATACGCAGTATTTT,CASSQGVLNTDTQYF
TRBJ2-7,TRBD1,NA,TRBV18,TGTGCCAGCTCACCCGGACAGGGGGCTGGGCAGTACTTC,CASSPGQGAGQYF
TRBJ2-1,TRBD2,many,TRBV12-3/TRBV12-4,TGTGCCAGCAGTCAGGGACTAGCCAATGAGCAGTTCTTC,CASSQGLANEQFF
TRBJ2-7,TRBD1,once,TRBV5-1,TGCGCCAGCAGCTTGGCCGGGACAGGCTCCTACGAGCAGTACTTC,CASSLAGTGSYEQYF
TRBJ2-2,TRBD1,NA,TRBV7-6,TGTGCCACCCGGCGGGACAGGGGGCTCGGGGGAGGCACCGGGGAGCTGTTTTTT,CATRRDRGLGGGTGELFF
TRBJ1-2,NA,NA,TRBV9,TGTGCCAGCAGCGCGGGGGAGGGCGACTATGGCTACACCTTC,CASSAGEGDYGYTF
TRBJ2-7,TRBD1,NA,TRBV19,TGTGCCAGTAGTATATTCGGGACAGGGCGTCTCGAGCAGTACTTC,CASSIFGTGRLEQYF
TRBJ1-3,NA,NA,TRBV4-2,TGTGCCAGCAGCCAAGATCCATCTGGAAACACCATATATTTT,CASSQDPSGNTIYF
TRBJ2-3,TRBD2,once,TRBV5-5,TGTGCCAGCAGCTTGTCGCCTAGCGGGGGGGCAACAGATACGCAGTATTTT,CASSLSPSGGATDTQYF
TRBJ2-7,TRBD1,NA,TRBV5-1,TGCGCCAGCAGCTGGACAGGGACGAACGGTGGGCACGAGCAGTACTTC,CASSWTGTNGGHEQYF
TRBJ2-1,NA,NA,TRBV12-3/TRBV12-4,TGTGCCAGCAGTTTAATCGACAATGAGCAGTTCTTC,CASSLIDNEQFF
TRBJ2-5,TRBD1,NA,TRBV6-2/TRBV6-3,TGTGCCAGCAGTCCGACAGGGCCACAAGAGACCCAGTACTTC,CASSPTGPQETQYF
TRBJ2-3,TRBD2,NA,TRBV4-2,TGTGCCAGCAGCCAAGTATGGCGGGGGGGCCTCACAGATACGCAGTATTTT,CASSQVWRGGLTDTQYF
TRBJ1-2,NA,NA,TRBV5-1,TGCGCCAGCAGCAGAGCCGGGACACAAAATAACTATGGCTACACCTTC,CASSRAGTQNNYGYTF
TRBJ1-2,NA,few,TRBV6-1,TGTGCCAGCAGTGACGAATCTGGTCAGAAGAGGATCTACACCTTC,CASSDESGQKRIYTF
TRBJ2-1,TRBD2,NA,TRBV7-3,TGTGCCAGCAGCTTAAACAGCGGGGGGTATTACAATGAGCAGTTCTTC,CASSLNSGGYYNEQFF
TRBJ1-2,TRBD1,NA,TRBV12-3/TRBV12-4,TGTGCCAGCAGTTTACCAGGGGGGTATGGCTACACCTTC,CASSLPGGYGYTF
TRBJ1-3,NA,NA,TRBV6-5,TGTGCCAGCAGTTACTCCCCCCCCGGGTCCGGAAACACCATATATTTT,CASSYSPPGSGNTIYF
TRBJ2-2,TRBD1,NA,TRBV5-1,TGCGCCAGCCGAGACAGGGCGAACACCGGGGAGCTGTTTTTT,CASRDRANTGELFF
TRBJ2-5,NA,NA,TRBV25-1,TGTGCCAGCAGTGAGCGGTGGGAGGAGACCCAGTACTTC,CASSERWEETQYF
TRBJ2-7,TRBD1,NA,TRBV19,TGTGCCAGTAGTATACCCACCAGGACAGGGGGATCACCGGGGCACGAGCAGTACTTC,CASSIPTRTGGSPGHEQYF
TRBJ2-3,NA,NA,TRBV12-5,TGTGCTAGTGGTTTGTCTAGTCCGGATACGCAGTATTTT,CASGLSSPDTQYF
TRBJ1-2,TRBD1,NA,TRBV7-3,TGTGCCAGCAGCTTAAAGGGACAGGGGGCGGACTATGGCTACACCTTC,CASSLKGQGADYGYTF
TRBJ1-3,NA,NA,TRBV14,TGTGCCAGCAGCCAAGTTCAGGCAGCTGGAAACACCATATATTTT,CASSQVQAAGNTIYF
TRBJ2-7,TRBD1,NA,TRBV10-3,TGTGCCATCAGCCAACAGGGGAAGCCCTACGAGCAGTACTTC,CAISQQGKPYEQYF
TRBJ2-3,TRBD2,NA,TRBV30,TGTGCCTGGAGTGTAGCGGGGGGGCGGGGCGAAACGCAGTATTTT,CAWSVAGGRGETQYF
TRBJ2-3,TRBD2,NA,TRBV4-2,TGTGCCAGCAGCCAGGATCTAGCGGGGGGCAGAGATACGCAGTATTTT,CASSQDLAGGRDTQYF